These 7 T cell receptor beta chains share one sample of origin, sequenced in a study of blood T cell repertoires in COVID-19. Some clones are missing from TCRdb's copy, which holds only in-frame ones; the method was immunoSEQ multiplex PCR. The sample includes about 200,000 clones, about 90% of them seen just once. The source material was peripheral blood. The receptor set was obtained from a man in his sixties with COVID-19, enrolled during active disease.

This chain connects TRBV7-3 to TRBJ2-5; D may be TRBD1 (6 bases). Germline assignment: CDR1 SGHTA and CDR2 FQGTGA. V was cut by 5 bases and J by 4 bases, with 11 bases left in between. The length of the CDR3 is 13 residues. As DNA, the CDR3 is TGTGCCAGCAGCGGGGGCGTCTCAGAGACCCAGTACTTC. Its protein product is CASSGGVSETQYF.

The genes are TRBV7-6 and TRBJ2-2, with 9 bases fitting TRBD1. Germline V lookup: CDR1 SGHVS, CDR2 FNYEAQ. Trimming cost V 5 bases and J 7 bases; bases outside gene matches: 11. The length of the CDR3 is 16 residues. This CDR3 reads CASSARRDRAGGELFF. In nucleotides, the CDR3 is TGTGCCAGCAGCGCTCGCCGGGACAGGGCAGGCGGGGAGCTGTTTTTT.

The rearrangement uses TRBV2 and TRBJ1-2; 7 nucleotides match TRBD1. V was pared by 7 bases and J by 4 bases, with 9 bases of the junction left unmatched. Germline CDR1 is SNHLY and CDR2 is FYNNEI. This CDR3 comprises 14 residues. This CDR3 is CASTRTGGPYGYTF. CDR3 DNA: TGTGCCAGCACAAGGACAGGCGGCCCCTATGGCTACACCTTC.

This chain connects TRBV30 to TRBJ2-1, with D tentatively TRBD1 (6 bases). V lost 2 bases, J lost 9 bases, and 8 bases lay in between. Germline CDR1 is GTSNPN and CDR2 is SVGIG (reference sequence). This CDR3 has 11 amino acids. The CDR3 DNA reads as TGTGCCTGGAGTCGAGGGGGTGAGCAGTTCTTC. Translation gives CAWSRGGEQFF.

V usage is TRBV7-8 and J usage is TRBJ2-2; 10 bases fit TRBD1. V lost 4 bases and J lost 4; bases outside the gene matches: 6. The CDR3 is 16 residues long. Germline V gene lookup returns CDR1 SGHVS and CDR2 FQNEAQ. The DNA of the CDR3 is TGTGCCAGCAGCTCCCGACAGGGGGCTGGCACCGGGGAGCTGTTTTTT. Translated: CASSSRQGAGTGELFF. The whole variable domain, remainder taken from reference TRBV7-8 and TRBJ2-2, is GAGVSQSPRYKVAKRGQDVALRCDPISGHVSLFWYQQALGQGPEFLTYFQNEAQLDKSGLPSDRFFAERPEGSVSTLKIQRTQQEDSAVYLCASSSRQGAGTGELFFGEGSRLTVL.

The chain has TRBV2 and TRBJ1-2; TRBD1 agrees at 7 bases. The CDR3 is made up of 13 amino acids. Per the germline V gene, CDR1 is SNHLY and CDR2 is FYNNEI. V was pared by 7 bases and J by 3 bases, with 5 bases of the junction left unmatched. The CDR3 protein is CASNNRGYYGYTF. For the CDR3, the DNA is TGTGCCAGCAACAACAGGGGCTACTATGGCTACACCTTC.

V and J are TRBV19 and TRBJ1-6; D possibly corresponds to TRBD1 (6 bases). The germline V gene encodes CDR1 LNHDA and CDR2 SQIVND (reference sequence). With 4 bases removed from V and 10 bases from J, the gap between germline ends came to 11 bases. This CDR3 has 13 amino acids. CDR3 DNA sequence: TGTGCCAGTAGTAAGCAGGGGCGCTCACCCCTCCACTTT. Translation gives CASSKQGRSPLHF. The full variable domain, its missing parts supplied by reference TRBV19 and TRBJ1-6, is DGGITQSPKYLFRKEGQNVTLSCEQNLNHDAMYWYRQDPGQGLRLIYYSQIVNDFQKGDIAEGYSVSREKKESFPLTVTSAQKNPTAFYLCASSKQGRSPLHFGNGTRLTVT.